This T cell receptor (beta chain) stems from a study of OX40 agonist ivuxolimab in advanced cancers. In the study overall: Administration of intravenous ivuxolimab to patients occurred every 2 weeks at 0.01 to 10 mg/kg.

Points from the study as a whole: At 0.1 to 3.0 mg/kg and by week 6, clonal expansion occurred in CD4+ and CD8+ blood T cells. People who partly responded at 0.1-3.0 mg/kg had some of the least clonal expansion seen. Low normalized T-cell clonal expansion also characterized some of the nonresponders.

V was clipped by 4 bases and J by 4 bases, with 19 bases between them. The CDR3 has 16 amino acids. Germline CDR1 and CDR2: MGHRA and YSYEKL. Profiling relied on immunoSEQ multiplex PCR, and the TCRdb table lists in-frame clones only, not all of them. Of about 27,000 clones in the sample, roughly 86% were seen once. A word on this clone: Its antigen is undetermined.

This chain links TRBV4-1 with TRBJ1-1; D possibly corresponds to TRBD1 (5 bases). The clonotype was recovered from an adult with an advanced solid tumor such as melanoma, head and neck, liver or kidney cancer. The sequencing here drew on CD4+ or CD8+ T cells sorted from blood, taken in a trial of the OX40 agonist ivuxolimab. CDR3 DNA: TGCGCCAGCAGCCTCAACTGGGGCGAATTCGGCACTGAAGCTTTCTTT. Encoded protein: CASSLNWGEFGTEAFF.